The 5 T cell receptor beta chains presented below share a single source sample, sequenced in a study of prognosis after radiotherapy for stage I lung cancer (dated by TCRdb to the early 2020s). The sequencing machine was an Illumina HiSeq 3000. Two rounds of multiplex PCR were used to amplify the TCR beta CDR3 region from genomic DNA. The first PCR round used primers specific to each TRBV and TRBJ gene, and the primer sequences were filed in Chinese patent CN105087789A. TCRdb passed the public sequencing reads through fastp at Q25 and MiXCR, retaining productive beta sequences. CDR3 protein duplicates are merged, each entry listing the most common genes and DNA. In this sample the table shows around 51,000 distinct CDR3 sequences, under 45% of which occur a single time. In total, the top ten clones hold under 9.5% of the sample. Sequenced here: PBMCs, sampled before or after stereotactic body radiation therapy (not recorded which). The receptors were sampled from a donor aged 50 or older with non-small cell lung cancer.

As to this clonotype: A much larger clone is a single base away; this may be a read error. The chain employs TRBV19 and TRBJ2-1; D possibly corresponds to TRBD2 (5 bases). Germline V gene data show CDR1 as LNHDA and CDR2 as SQIVND (reference sequence). V gave up 6 bases and J gave up 0 bases, with 15 bases separating them. CDR3 length: 16 residues. CDR3 sequence reads: CASRVWCGSSYNEQFF. The CDR3 DNA reads TGTGCCAGTAGGGTATGGTGTGGGAGCTCCTACAATGAGCAGTTCTTC.

This clonotype was detected many times. The rearrangement links TRBV18 to TRBJ1-1; TRBD1 matches at 8 bases. The CDR3 totals 14 residues. With 4 bases clipped from V and 3 bases from J, the junction kept 4 bases outside the gene matches. CDR1 is KGHSH and CDR2 is LQKENI in the germline V gene. CDR3 region: CASSRNRGDTEAFF. The CDR3 bases are TGTGCCAGCTCACGAAACAGGGGGGACACTGAAGCTTTCTTT.

The chain recombines TRBV30 with TRBJ1-5; possible D gene TRBD1, 6 bases. There are 16 residues in the CDR3. V was cut by 0 bases and J by 4 bases, with 16 bases left in between. Germline CDR1 and CDR2: GTSNPN and SVGIG (reference sequence). The CDR3, as DNA: TGTGCCTGGAGTGTCGACCGGGACACAGGGAATCAGCCCCAGCATTTT. Protein sequence: CAWSVDRDTGNQPQHF.

On this clonotype itself: This likely reflects a read error, since a far larger clone is one base away. The genes are TRBV2 and TRBJ2-3; maybe TRBD2 (6 bases). Trimming took 6 bases from V and 4 from J, leaving 26 bases between them. CDR1 and CDR2 from the germline V gene are SNHLY and FYNNEI. CDR3 size: 18 residues. CDR3 in amino acids: CASSRLFLEGESADTQYF. DNA of the CDR3: TGTGCCAGCAGCCGTCTCTTCCTGGAGGGAGAGAGCGCAGATACGCAGTATTTT.

This clonotype was picked up many times. The chain links TRBV9 to TRBJ2-6; no definite D call. V lost 2 bases and J 1 base, leaving 7 bases between the germline ends. This CDR3 contains 15 residues. Germline V lookup: CDR1 SGDLS, CDR2 YYNGEE. In DNA, the CDR3 is TGTGCCAGCAGCGTTCAAGGGTCTGGGGCCAACGTCCTGACTTTC. It translates to CASSVQGSGANVLTF.